Shown below are 29 T cell receptor beta chains from a single sample sequenced in a study of CD8 T cells in ankylosing spondylitis (dated by TCRdb to the late 2010s). Receptors were amplified or captured by 5' RACE. Sequencer: Illumina HiSeq 2500. Clones were called with MiXCR by TCRdb after fastp trimmed the public reads at Q25, and only in-frame beta chains were retained. Rows are unified per CDR3 protein, each entry keeping the most common DNA and genes. This sample gives about 350,000 distinct CDR3 sequences in total; 20% to 25% of them show up just once. Of the sample, about an eighth is held by the ten largest clones. Specimen: blood, either unsorted or a sorted T cell fraction (not recorded which). The origin of the receptors is a male donor with ankylosing spondylitis or in good health (not recorded which).

This clonotype was seen more than once but under ten times. This chain links TRBV11-1 with TRBJ2-7, with D tentatively TRBD1 (6 bases). V lost 0 bases and J lost 2, with 11 bases in between. Germline V gene data show CDR1 as SGHAT and CDR2 as FQDESV (reference sequence). The CDR3 loop spans 15 amino acids. CDR3 bases: TGTGCCAGCAGCTTAGCGCTACAGGGCGCCTACGAGCAGTACTTC. Translating gives CASSLALQGAYEQYF. The full variable domain, in which reference TRBV11-1 and TRBJ2-7 provide the parts outside the CDR3, is EAEVAQSPRYKITEKSQAVAFWCDPISGHATLYWYRQILGQGPELLVQFQDESVVDDSQLPKDRFSAERLKGVDSTLKIQPAELGDSAMYLCASSLALQGAYEQYFGPGTRLTVT.

The chain's CDR3 is CASIHRNEKLFF. The CDR3 bases are TGTGCCAGCATCCACAGGAATGAAAAACTGTTTTTT. The chain employs TRBV2 and TRBJ1-4; possibly TRBD1 for D (5 bases). The ends were cut back, 7 bases at V and 5 bases at J, with 8 bases in the middle. Germline V lookup: CDR1 SNHLY, CDR2 FYNNEI. There are 12 residues in the CDR3.

This clonotype was counted between two and nine times. The CDR3, as DNA: TGTGCCAGCAGCTTAGATTACACTGAGAATGAGCAGTTCTTC. Encoded protein: CASSLDYTENEQFF. The chain recombines TRBV7-6 with TRBJ2-1; D is unclear. The CDR3 runs 14 residues. Trimming took off 1 base at V and 7 bases at J, with 11 bases between the two ends. CDR1 and CDR2 from the germline V gene are SGHVS and FNYEAQ.

The V gene is TRBV24-1, the J gene TRBJ2-2, with D possibly called TRBD1 or TRBD2 (6 bases each). The ends were cut back, 1 base at V and 5 bases at J, with 13 bases in the middle. The germline gives CDR1 KGHDR, CDR2 SFDVKD. The CDR3 is 16 residues long. The CDR3 loop is CATSDLFGGGTGELFF. In DNA, the CDR3 is TGTGCCACCAGTGATTTATTTGGAGGGGGAACCGGGGAGCTGTTTTTT.

The chain has TRBV30 and TRBJ2-7; D is unresolved. The CDR3 length is 11 residues. The V gene lost 0 bases and the J gene lost 6 bases, with 6 bases spanning the gap. Germline lookup yields CDR1 GTSNPN and CDR2 SVGIG (reference sequence). CDR3: CAWSVSSEQYF. The CDR3 DNA follows: TGTGCCTGGAGTGTGAGTAGCGAGCAGTACTTC.

This clonotype was detected only a few times. The chain links TRBV10-3 to TRBJ2-5; D assignment may be TRBD1 or TRBD2 (5 bases each). The CDR3 consists of 16 residues. CDR1 and CDR2 from the germline V gene are ENHRY and SYGVKD. V shed 2 bases and J shed 8 bases, with 21 bases lying between them. CDR3 DNA: TGTGCCATCAGTGAGGATCTAGAGGGGTACCTAGATACCCAGTACTTC. This codes for CAISEDLEGYLDTQYF.

The rearrangement joins TRBV12-3 or TRBV12-4 to TRBJ2-2, with 8 bases that match TRBD1. V was clipped by 2 bases and J by 3 bases; unmatched bases: 5. The CDR3 runs to 16 residues. CDR3 nucleotide sequence: TGTGCCAGCAGTTTATTTTACAGGGGGTACACCGGGGAGCTGTTTTTT. It is translated as CASSLFYRGYTGELFF.

The chain combines TRBV4-1 with TRBJ2-2; 8 bases align to TRBD1. CDR1 is MGHRA and CDR2 is YSYEKL in the germline V gene. The CDR3 sequence is 16 residues long. V shed 3 bases, J shed 2 bases, and the junction held 5 bases outside the gene matches. The CDR3 is CASSHAQGANTGELFF. DNA for the CDR3: TGCGCCAGCAGCCATGCTCAGGGGGCTAACACCGGGGAGCTGTTTTTT.

The V and J genes are TRBV28 and TRBJ2-7; D might be TRBD1 (6 bases). Trimming removed 6 bases from V and 1 base from J, with 16 bases in between. Germline CDR1 and CDR2: MDHEN and SYDVKM. The CDR3 spans 15 residues. The CDR3 reads CASSPFRQGSYEQYF. Written as DNA, the CDR3 is TGTGCCAGCAGCCCCTTCCGTCAGGGGTCCTACGAGCAGTACTTC.

J is TRBJ2-1 and V is TRBV12-3 or TRBV12-4; D might be TRBD1 (6 bases). The length of the CDR3 is 16 residues. Trimming cost V 4 bases and J 8 bases, with 21 bases left between them. The CDR3 DNA sequence: TGTGCCAGCAGTTCCCCGATCTTGACAGGTAACGATGAGCAGTTCTTC. This sequence encodes CASSSPILTGNDEQFF.

The chain is built from TRBV27 and TRBJ2-7; TRBD1 matches at 7 bases. Germline V gene sequence: CDR1 MNHEY, CDR2 SMNVEV (reference sequence). This CDR3 contains 16 residues. V was clipped by 6 bases and J by 2 bases; unmatched bases: 13. CDR3 nucleotide sequence: TGTGCCAGCAGCCCGCGCAGGGGGAGAATGACCTACGAGCAGTACTTC. Encoded protein: CASSPRRGRMTYEQYF.

The sample holds a few counts of this clonotype. The chain joins TRBV27 to TRBJ1-5; the match to TRBD1 covers 8 bases. Germline V gene lookup returns CDR1 MNHEY and CDR2 SMNVEV (reference sequence). This CDR3 contains 15 residues. Germline trimming cut 6 bases from V and 7 bases from J; bases unmatched to any gene: 11. The CDR3 nucleotides are TGTGCCAGCAGATTAACGACAGGGGTCCTGCAGCCCCAGCATTTT. This encodes CASRLTTGVLQPQHF.

This clonotype showed up just a few times. The V gene is TRBV20-1, the J gene TRBJ1-2; 7 bases are a match to TRBD1. The V segment lost 3 bases and the J segment 4 bases; nucleotides outside the gene matches: 8. This CDR3 region has 14 residues. Per germline, CDR1 DFQATT and CDR2 SNEGSKA (reference sequence). The CDR3 reads CSARGTALFYGYTF. Here the CDR3 DNA reads TGCAGTGCTAGGGGGACAGCACTATTCTATGGCTACACCTTC.

J is TRBJ2-7 and V is TRBV5-1; 11 positions match TRBD1. Trimming took 0 bases from V and 3 from J; bases not matched to a gene: 2. Germline V lookup: CDR1 SGHRS, CDR2 YFSETQ. CDR3 size: 15 residues. CDR3 loop: CASSLGDRGFYEQYF. CDR3 nucleotide sequence: TGCGCCAGCAGCTTGGGGGACAGGGGGTTCTACGAGCAGTACTTC.

The chain has TRBV28 and TRBJ1-1; D possibly corresponds to TRBD1 (6 bases). This CDR3 region has 15 residues. Germline loops: CDR1 MDHEN, CDR2 SYDVKM. The ends were cut back, 6 bases at V and 1 base at J, with 15 bases in the middle. The CDR3 DNA is TGTGCCAGCAGAACGTCGACAGGCCAGAACACTGAAGCTTTCTTT. It specifies CASRTSTGQNTEAFF.

This clonotype was counted between two and nine times. The chain joins TRBV20-1 to TRBJ2-7; TRBD2 matches 7 bases. The CDR3 totals 16 residues. Trimming took 2 bases from V and 3 from J; bases not matched to a gene: 13. Germline-derived CDR1 and CDR2 are DFQATT and SNEGSKA (reference sequence). The chain's CDR3 is CSARPELATAGYEQYF. The CDR3 DNA reads as TGCAGTGCTAGACCCGAACTAGCGACGGCGGGCTACGAGCAGTACTTC.

This clonotype turned up a few times. This sequence joins TRBV20-1 and TRBJ2-2, with a possible D match to TRBD2 (5 bases). This CDR3 comprises 11 residues. CDR1 DFQATT and CDR2 SNEGSKA come from the germline V gene (reference sequence). The V end was cut by 5 bases, the J end by 4 bases, with 5 bases between. CDR3 sequence: CSAAGTGELFF. The CDR3 DNA reads TGCAGTGCTGCGGGCACCGGGGAGCTGTTTTTT.

There are a few counts of this clonotype. This chain connects TRBV12-3 or TRBV12-4 to TRBJ2-1; D is unresolved. Trimming removed 6 bases at V and 10 bases at J, with 10 bases between. This CDR3 contains 11 residues. The CDR3 DNA follows: TGTGCCAGCAGCGTCTCGTTGGAGCAGTTCTTC. Translated, it gives CASSVSLEQFF.

This clonotype was counted a few times. The rearrangement uses TRBV30 and TRBJ2-1; TRBD1 aligns across 8 bases. The CDR3 consists of 16 residues. With 3 bases clipped from V and 1 base from J, the junction kept 8 bases outside the gene matches. Germline CDR1 is GTSNPN and CDR2 is SVGIG (reference sequence). The CDR3 bases are TGTGCCTGGAGCTCATGGGACAGGTCATCCTACAATGAGCAGTTCTTC. The encoded protein is CAWSSWDRSSYNEQFF. Looking up the rest from reference TRBV30 and TRBJ2-1 gives the full variable domain: SQTIHQWPATLVQPVGSPLSLECTVEGTSNPNLYWYRQAAGRGLQLLFYSVGIGQISSEVPQNLSASRPQDRQFILSSKKLLLSDSGFYLCAWSSWDRSSYNEQFFGPGTRLTVL.

V usage is TRBV13 and J usage is TRBJ2-2, with D possibly matching TRBD1 (5 bases). V lost 5 bases, J lost 0 bases, and 13 bases lay in between. Germline-derived CDR1 and CDR2 are PRHDT and FYEKMQ (reference sequence). This CDR3 has 16 amino acids. For the CDR3, the DNA is TGTGCCAGCAGCCCCAGCGACAGCGCGAACACCGGGGAGCTGTTTTTT. The encoded protein is CASSPSDSANTGELFF.

The rearrangement links TRBV9 to TRBJ2-1, with 10 bases lining up with TRBD1. The V gene's germline CDR1 is SGDLS and CDR2 YYNGEE. The V and J ends lost 3 bases and 7 bases, in that order; junction bases with no gene match: 4. The CDR3 is 14 amino acids. CDR3 bases: TGTGCCAGCAGCGAGGGACAGGGGATTAATGAGCAGTTCTTC. Residues: CASSEGQGINEQFF.

This clonotype was detected only a few times. The J gene is TRBJ2-7, the V gene TRBV5-1; TRBD2 matches at 7 bases. From germline, CDR1 is SGHRS and CDR2 YFSETQ. V was pared by 4 bases and J by 3 bases, with 10 bases of the junction left unmatched. The CDR3 spans 15 residues. The CDR3 DNA reads TGCGCCAGCAGCGTGTTTAGCGGGTCGAACTACGAGCAGTACTTC. Residues: CASSVFSGSNYEQYF.

The V gene is TRBV27, the J gene TRBJ1-4; 7 nucleotides match TRBD1. V shed 6 bases and J 8 bases; nucleotides not matched to a gene: 6. CDR3 length: 13 amino acids. The germline CDR1 and CDR2 sequences are MNHEY and SMNVEV (reference sequence). CDR3 loop: CASSTDREEKLFF. CDR3 sequence (DNA): TGTGCCAGCAGCACCGACAGGGAGGAAAAACTGTTTTTT.

This clonotype was observed a handful of times. The gene calls are TRBV7-9 and TRBJ2-1; 10 bases align to TRBD1. The CDR3 sequence is 15 residues long. Germline CDR1 is SEHNR and CDR2 is FQNEAQ (reference sequence). Losses at the gene ends were 5 bases for V and 4 bases for J; bases not matched to a gene: 5. The CDR3 DNA sequence: TGTGCCAGCAGCGACCGGGACAGGGGTTACAATGAGCAGTTCTTC. Translation: CASSDRDRGYNEQFF. Drawing the rest from reference TRBV7-9 and TRBJ2-1, the complete variable domain is DTGVSQNPRHKITKRGQNVTFRCDPISEHNRLYWYRQTLGQGPEFLTYFQNEAQLEKSRLLSDRFSAERPKGSFSTLEIQRTEQGDSAMYLCASSDRDRGYNEQFFGPGTRLTVL.

The rearrangement joins TRBV5-1 to TRBJ2-1; perhaps TRBD1 as D (6 bases). V was pared by 2 bases and J by 4 bases, with 13 bases between. Germline assignment: CDR1 SGHRS and CDR2 YFSETQ. CDR3 length equals 15 residues. CDR3 loop: CASSFGQREYNEQFF. The DNA of the CDR3 is TGCGCCAGCAGCTTTGGACAGCGAGAATACAATGAGCAGTTCTTC.

This clonotype showed up just a few times. V gene TRBV20-1 combines with J gene TRBJ2-2; 8 bases are shared with TRBD2. Trimming cost V 6 bases and J 1 base; bases outside gene matches: 4. Germline CDR1 DFQATT, CDR2 SNEGSKA (reference sequence). CDR3 length equals 14 residues. CDR3 sequence (DNA): TGCAGTGCCGGGGGGGACAAGAACACCGGGGAGCTGTTTTTT. This encodes CSAGGDKNTGELFF.

This clonotype was seen a single time. The chain employs TRBV30 and TRBJ2-7; unclear D gene. Germline values: CDR1 GTSNPN, CDR2 SVGIG (reference sequence). The CDR3 has 13 amino acids. V lost 2 bases to trimming and J lost 2 bases, with 10 bases between them. CDR3 residues: CAWSFGDAYEQYF. CDR3 bases: TGTGCCTGGAGTTTCGGTGACGCCTACGAGCAGTACTTC. The complete variable domain, with remaining parts taken from reference TRBV30 and TRBJ2-7, reads SQTIHQWPATLVQPVGSPLSLECTVEGTSNPNLYWYRQAAGRGLQLLFYSVGIGQISSEVPQNLSASRPQDRQFILSSKKLLLSDSGFYLCAWSFGDAYEQYFGPGTRLTVT.

The chain is built from TRBV3-1 and TRBJ2-7; 10 bases are a match to TRBD2. Germline CDR1 and CDR2: LGHDT and YNNKEL (reference sequence). CDR3 length: 15 residues. After removal of 3 bases from V and 4 bases from J, the junction contained 6 bases not matched to a gene. The CDR3 loop reads CASSHRGTSVYEQYF. In DNA form, the CDR3 reads TGTGCCAGCAGCCATCGTGGGACTAGCGTTTACGAGCAGTACTTC.

There are a few counts of this clonotype. This chain connects TRBV4-1 to TRBJ2-7, with D perhaps matching TRBD2 (6 bases). Germline V gene lookup returns CDR1 MGHRA and CDR2 YSYEKL. The CDR3 extends over 14 amino acids. V lost 3 bases and J lost 3, with 12 bases in between. CDR3 bases: TGCGCCAGCAGCCATCGGGACTCAGACTACGAGCAGTACTTC. Its translation: CASSHRDSDYEQYF.